This TCR beta chain was sequenced for a study of T cells in tuberculosis. Study outcomes and limitations: Samples were chosen by availability of cryopreserved specimens. Active tuberculosis alpha repertoires lay closer to GMM-specific TCRs than controls'.

Notes on this clone: No antigen is known for it.

Trimming removed 4 bases at V and 0 bases at J, with 6 bases between. The CDR3 is made up of 14 amino acids. Germline lookup yields CDR1 KGHSH and CDR2 LQKENI. Libraries were prepared by immunoSEQ multiplex PCR; TCRdb keeps only in-frame clonotypes and omits some of them. The data show roughly 44,000 clones, roughly 96% seen once. The specimen was PBMCs. The sequence came from a donor aged 10-30 years with latent tuberculosis or without tuberculosis infection. This chain uses TRBV18 with TRBJ2-2, with D uncertain. The CDR3 here is CASSRLSNTGELFF. The CDR3 bases are TGTGCCAGCTCACGCCTATCGAACACCGGGGAGCTGTTTTTT.